These 17 T cell receptor beta chains originate from one sample sequenced in a study of cytomegalovirus exposure and HLA in healthy donors. The data were produced by immunoSEQ multiplex PCR, yet TCRdb's version contains in-frame clones alone and is incomplete. The data show 200,000 or so clones, 75% to 90% seen once. Input material: PBMCs. The receptor source for this set is a man aged 18 to 30 in good health and CMV-seropositive.

The chain is built from TRBV5-1 and TRBJ2-1; TRBD2 is a possible D gene (6 bases). V lost 0 bases and J 2 bases, leaving 12 bases between the germline ends. Germline-derived CDR1 and CDR2 are SGHRS and YFSETQ. CDR3 length: 16 amino acids. CDR3 residues: CASSLGDGGPYNEQFF. The CDR3 bases are TGCGCCAGCAGCTTGGGGGACGGGGGACCCTACAATGAGCAGTTCTTC.

The chain links TRBV27 to TRBJ1-1, with D hard to call. With 4 bases removed from V and 6 bases from J, the gap between germline ends came to 15 bases. Germline assignment: CDR1 MNHEY and CDR2 SMNVEV (reference sequence). CDR3 length: 14 residues. The CDR3 spells CASSSPSRIPEAFF. For the CDR3, the DNA is TGTGCCAGCAGTTCCCCCTCTAGGATCCCTGAAGCTTTCTTT.

A few counts support this clone. The chain recombines TRBV23-1 with TRBJ1-5; D is unclear. TRBV23-1 falls under the ORF class, with uncertain function. The CDR3 loop spans 10 amino acids. V lost 4 bases, J lost 11 bases, and 6 bases lay in between. Here the CDR3 DNA reads TGCGCCAGCAGTCGAGGAGCCCAGCATTTT. Its translation is CASSRGAQHF.

This clone was picked up one time. J is TRBJ1-2 and V is TRBV28, with 7 bases fitting TRBD1. With V trimmed by 5 bases and J by 5 bases, 8 bases remained unmatched. The CDR3 runs 14 residues. Germline V gene lookup returns CDR1 MDHEN and CDR2 SYDVKM. CDR3 DNA sequence: TGTGCCAGCAGTAACCTAGGGGGCGAGTATGGCTACACCTTC. It is translated as CASSNLGGEYGYTF.

The chain employs TRBV4-2 and TRBJ2-5, with 14 bases identical to TRBD2. Unmatched junction bases numbered 9, after V lost 0 bases and J lost 3 bases. Germline V lookup: CDR1 LGHNA, CDR2 YNFKEQ. The CDR3 consists of 19 residues. CDR3 sequence (DNA): TGTGCCAGCAGCCAAGATGAGGGCCGGGGACTAGCGGGAGAAGAGACCCAGTACTTC. Its protein is CASSQDEGRGLAGEETQYF.

A few counts support this clone. The CDR3 loop reads CASSPATGTGQPQHF. The CDR3 nucleotides are TGTGCCAGCTCACCCGCGACAGGTACTGGGCAGCCCCAGCATTTT. The J gene is TRBJ1-5, the V gene TRBV18; D is possibly TRBD1 (6 bases). The CDR3 has 15 residues. The V gene lost 3 bases and the J gene lost 7 bases, with 16 bases spanning the gap. The germline gives CDR1 KGHSH, CDR2 LQKENI.

The chain joins TRBV7-3 to TRBJ2-2; 10 nucleotides line up with TRBD2. The CDR3 spans 16 residues. V lost 5 bases and J lost 9; bases outside the gene matches: 12. Germline V lookup: CDR1 SGHTA, CDR2 FQGTGA. CDR3 sequence: CASSPTSGRAIRELFF. The CDR3 DNA follows: TGTGCCAGCAGCCCCACAAGCGGGAGGGCCATCAGGGAGCTGTTTTTT.

A single count supports this clone. The chain has TRBV7-8 and TRBJ2-2, with 9 bases aligning to TRBD2. This CDR3 has 17 amino acids. V shed 7 bases and J 5 bases; nucleotides not matched to a gene: 14. Germline V gene data show CDR1 as SGHVS and CDR2 as FQNEAQ. The CDR3 reads CASTPLVAGDRTGELFF. The CDR3, as DNA: TGTGCCAGCACCCCGTTGGTAGCGGGAGACAGGACCGGGGAGCTGTTTTTT.

The V and J genes are TRBV30 and TRBJ1-2; a weak D match, TRBD1 (5 bases). V lost 2 bases, J lost 2 bases, and 9 bases lay in between. Per the germline V gene, CDR1 is GTSNPN and CDR2 is SVGIG (reference sequence). This CDR3 spans 13 amino acids. The CDR3 reads CAWSRQGNYGYTF. CDR3 nucleotide sequence: TGTGCCTGGAGTCGGCAGGGAAACTATGGCTACACCTTC.

This clone was found many times. The chain carries TRBV4-2 and TRBJ2-7; perhaps TRBD1 as D (5 bases). Trimming removed 0 bases at V and 2 bases at J, with 8 bases between. From germline, CDR1 is LGHNA and CDR2 YNFKEQ. The CDR3 runs to 14 residues. CDR3 sequence reads: CASSQEGRAYEQYF. The CDR3 region has the DNA TGTGCCAGCAGCCAAGAGGGCAGGGCCTACGAGCAGTACTTC.

V and J are TRBV18 and TRBJ2-1; the match to TRBD2 covers 10 bases. The V gene's germline CDR1 is KGHSH and CDR2 LQKENI. The CDR3 is 15 residues long. V dropped 2 bases and J dropped 6; count of bases not matched to a gene: 4. The CDR3 bases are TGTGCCAGCTCACCATCTTTAGCGGGAGGCAATGAGCAGTTCTTC. It specifies CASSPSLAGGNEQFF.

The V call is TRBV5-4, the J call TRBJ2-5; D is perhaps TRBD2 (5 bases). V gave up 4 bases and J gave up 4 bases, with 11 bases separating them. Germline V gene data show CDR1 as SGHNT and CDR2 as YYREEE (reference sequence). The CDR3 totals 13 residues. Here the CDR3 reads CASSPTNAETQYF. CDR3 DNA: TGTGCCAGCAGCCCGACTAATGCAGAGACCCAGTACTTC.

The chain is built from TRBV25-1 and TRBJ2-2; 8 positions match TRBD2. This CDR3 has 16 amino acids. Germline V gene data show CDR1 as MGHDK and CDR2 as SYGVNS. Unmatched junction bases numbered 6, after V lost 3 bases and J lost 3 bases. CDR3 residues: CASSDPGGPYTGELFF. DNA of the CDR3: TGTGCCAGCAGTGACCCGGGAGGGCCGTACACCGGGGAGCTGTTTTTT.

J is TRBJ2-1 and V is TRBV9; 10 bases are a match to TRBD1. Losses at the gene ends were 4 bases for V and 7 bases for J; bases not matched to a gene: 5. CDR1 and CDR2 from the germline V gene are SGDLS and YYNGEE. CDR3 length: 14 amino acids. CDR3 sequence (DNA): TGTGCCAGCAGCTCCCGGGACAGGGGAAATGAGCAGTTCTTC. Encoded protein: CASSSRDRGNEQFF.

The genes are TRBV4-3 and TRBJ1-2; D is unclear. The germline CDR1 and CDR2 sequences are LGHNA and YSLEER. Trimming pared 1 base from V and 5 bases from J, leaving 8 bases between. CDR3 length: 13 amino acids. CDR3 region: CASSQGRLYGYTF. The CDR3 nucleotides are TGCGCCAGCAGCCAAGGGAGATTATATGGCTACACCTTC.

This chain uses TRBV7-9 with TRBJ2-5, with D perhaps TRBD2 (7 bases). Per germline, CDR1 SEHNR and CDR2 FQNEAQ (reference sequence). This CDR3 comprises 15 residues. V dropped 1 base and J dropped 2 bases, with 11 bases sitting between them. CDR3 bases: TGTGCCAGCAGCTTAGGGGCGGGGGCGCAAGAGACCCAGTACTTC. Its protein product is CASSLGAGAQETQYF.

This clone was seen only a few times. The chain carries TRBV7-3 and TRBJ2-3; 7 bases match TRBD2. The germline V gene has CDR1 SGHTA and CDR2 FQGTGA. Trimming took 5 bases from V and 7 from J; bases not matched to a gene: 12. The CDR3 runs 15 residues. The CDR3 loop reads CASSPLKASGYTQYF. Written as DNA, the CDR3 is TGTGCCAGCAGCCCCCTGAAGGCTAGCGGCTATACGCAGTATTTT. The whole variable domain, filled in from reference TRBV7-3 and TRBJ2-3, reads GAGVSQTPSNKVTEKGKYVELRCDPISGHTALYWYRQSLGQGPEFLIYFQGTGAADDSGLPNDRFFAVRPEGSVSTLKIQRTERGDSAVYLCASSPLKASGYTQYFGPGTRLTVL.